A single sample gave rise to the 14 T cell receptor beta chains below, sequenced in a study of T cells in women clearing cervical HPV infection. Using immunoSEQ multiplex PCR, the repertoire was profiled, and TCRdb retains in-frame clones only, with some absent. This sample contains about 26,000 clones. Input material: blood buffy coat. The receptors were gathered from a woman between 18 and 75 years old with a cervical HPV16 infection that either progressed to CIN3+ or cleared (not recorded which).

To note about this clone: The sequenced fragment ends 3 residues before the CDR3 boundary, so the rest is inferred from the germline J gene. The V gene is TRBV2, the J gene TRBJ1-2; D is uncertain. CDR1 SNHLY and CDR2 FYNNEI come from the germline V gene. The V end lost 6 bases, the J end lost 5 bases, and 7 bases lay between the germline ends. The CDR3 extends over 11 amino acids. CDR3 bases read: TGTGCCAGCAGCACTGCTTATGGC. This translates into CASSTAYG. The whole CDR3 sequence is CASSTAYGYTF.

About this clone: The read is 3 residues too short to cover the CDR3 end, so that end is filled in from the germline J gene. The chain couples TRBV20-1 to TRBJ2-7, with 8 bases lining up with TRBD2. This CDR3 region has 16 residues. CDR1 DFQATT and CDR2 SNEGSKA come from the germline V gene (reference sequence). V dropped 1 base and J dropped 3; count of bases not matched to a gene: 11. The CDR3 loop reads CSARGLPGLVHYEQYF. CDR3 DNA (partial): TGCAGTGCTAGAGGCCTACCGGGACTAGTTCACTACGAG.

Notes on this clone: Sequencing ends 3 residues short of the CDR3 end; the germline J gene provides the rest. V and J are TRBV19 and TRBJ1-3; tentatively, D is TRBD1 (5 bases). The V end lost 3 bases, the J end lost 0 bases, and 9 bases lay between the germline ends. The CDR3 spans 15 residues. CDR1 is LNHDA, CDR2 SQIVND, per germline (reference sequence). CDR3 DNA (partial): TGTGCCAGTAGTATCGCACAGGACTCTGGAAACACC. Translated, it gives CASSIAQDSGNT. The CDR3 as a whole reads CASSIAQDSGNTIYF.

The CDR3 bases that were read are TGCAGTGCTCCGGGACAGGGTAATCAGCCC. It specifies CSAPGQGNQP. The entire CDR3 reads CSAPGQGNQPQHF. The V call is TRBV20-1, the J call TRBJ1-5; 9 bases map to TRBD1. From the germline J gene comes the end of the CDR3, since the read stops 3 residues before it. Unmatched junction bases numbered 3, after V lost 5 bases and J lost 4 bases. Germline V CDR1 and CDR2: DFQATT, SNEGSKA (reference sequence). The CDR3 length is 13 residues.

This clone is medium-sized by frequency. With the read ending 3 residues before the CDR3 end, the germline J gene is used to fill in that end. The chain uses TRBV27 and TRBJ2-5; perhaps TRBD1 as D (6 bases). Germline loops: CDR1 MNHEY, CDR2 SMNVEV (reference sequence). The CDR3 is 15 amino acids. V lost 4 bases and J lost 5, with 17 bases in between. The covered CDR3 bases are TGTGCCAGCAGTTCCGGACCTCAGGGGTTGGAGACC. Translated: CASSSGPQGLET. The full CDR3 is CASSSGPQGLETQYF.

The chain's CDR3 is CASSHPPGGAEAFF. CDR3 DNA, as far as it was read: TGTGCCAGCAGTCATCCTCCGGGGGGTGCTGAA. The chain joins TRBV6-2 or TRBV6-3 to TRBJ1-1, with TRBD1 as a possible D gene (5 bases). The read terminates 3 residues before the CDR3 end, so the remaining end is supplied by the germline J gene. Trimming took off 5 bases at V and 6 bases at J, with 16 bases between the two ends. Germline V gene sequence: CDR1 MNHEY, CDR2 SVGEGT. CDR3 length: 14 residues.

On this clone itself: The CDR3 goes on 3 residues after the read ends, and that part is filled in from the germline J gene. This chain joins TRBV14 and TRBJ1-4, with 9 bases aligning to TRBD1. The CDR3 covers 16 residues. Germline V lookup: CDR1 SGHDN, CDR2 FVKESK. After removal of 1 base from V and 8 bases from J, the junction contained 8 bases not matched to a gene. The CDR3 sequence is CASSQGATGGREKLFF. The sequenced CDR3 bases are TGTGCCAGCAGCCAAGGGGCGACAGGGGGGCGAGAAAAA.

Comment on this clone: The observed sequence ends 3 residues before the CDR3 terminus, with the missing tail filled in from the germline J gene. The chain has TRBV6-1 and TRBJ1-1; no definite D call. This CDR3 spans 15 amino acids. Germline V gene lookup returns CDR1 MNHNS and CDR2 SASEGT. Trimming pared 1 base from V and 1 base from J, leaving 10 bases between. The CDR3 DNA, read in part, is TGTGCCAGCAGTGAAGAAGACAAAGAGAACACTGAA. It translates to CASSEEDKENTE. In full, the CDR3 is CASSEEDKENTEAFF.

Notes on this clone: The read ends 3 residues before the CDR3 terminus; that terminus is restored from the germline J gene. V is TRBV5-4 and J is TRBJ1-1, with D hard to call. This CDR3 is built from 15 residues. Germline CDR1 and CDR2: SGHNT and YYREEE (reference sequence). CDR3 DNA, as far as it was read: TGTGCCAGCAGCTCCCATGTATTTTCGACTCGGGAA. It yields the protein CASSSHVFSTRE. The CDR3 reads in full as CASSSHVFSTREAFF.

Concerning this clone itself: The sequence runs out 3 residues before the end of the CDR3; the remainder is reconstructed from the germline J gene. The chain couples TRBV9 to TRBJ1-2, with D perhaps matching TRBD1 (5 bases). The CDR3 runs 13 residues. Germline-derived CDR1 and CDR2 are SGDLS and YYNGEE. Trimming left V 0 bases short and J 2 bases short, with 5 bases between. The CDR3 sequence is CASSVDRNYGYTF. The CDR3 bases that were read are TGTGCCAGCAGCGTAGACAGGAACTATGGC.

CDR3 sequence: CASSLDRANTEAFF. The sequenced CDR3 bases are TGTGCCAGCAGCTTGGACAGGGCTAACACTGAA. The V call is TRBV7-9, the J call TRBJ1-1, with 8 bases matching TRBD1. Sequencing ends 3 residues short of the CDR3 end; the germline J gene provides the rest. The length of the CDR3 is 14 residues. Germline CDR1 is SEHNR and CDR2 is FQNEAQ (reference sequence). Trimming cost V 3 bases and J 2 bases; bases outside gene matches: 2. The full variable domain, completed using reference TRBV7-9 and TRBJ1-1, is DTGVSQNPRHKITKRGQNVTFRCDPISEHNRLYWYRQTLGQGPEFLTYFQNEAQLEKSRLLSDRFSAERPKGSFSTLEIQRTEQGDSAMYLCASSLDRANTEAFFGQGTRLTVV.

The chain's CDR3 is CASSPTRGGEKLFF. Partial CDR3 DNA: TGTGCCAGCTCACCAACCAGGGGCGGTGAAAAA. The V gene is TRBV18, the J gene TRBJ1-4, with D possibly TRBD1 on 6 matching bases. The CDR3 is cut off 3 residues early in the read; its end comes from the germline J gene. CDR1 is KGHSH and CDR2 is LQKENI in the germline V gene. CDR3 length equals 14 residues. The V and J ends lost 2 bases and 7 bases respectively, with 11 bases between them.

Turning to this clone: The sequenced fragment ends 3 residues before the CDR3 boundary, so the rest is inferred from the germline J gene. The V gene is TRBV19, the J gene TRBJ2-7; TRBD2 matches at 8 bases. Germline assignment: CDR1 LNHDA and CDR2 SQIVND (reference sequence). V was clipped by 1 base and J by 0 bases; unmatched bases: 2. This CDR3 contains 15 residues. CDR3 DNA, as far as it was read: TGTGCCAGTAGTATAGGCGGGGGGTTCTCCTACGAG. Translating gives CASSIGGGFSYE. The CDR3 in full is CASSIGGGFSYEQYF.

Turning to this clone: Read coverage stops 3 residues before the CDR3 terminus; the germline J gene supplies the remainder. The chain is built from TRBV7-9 and TRBJ2-5, with 16 bases matching TRBD2. Losses at the gene ends were 11 bases for V and 3 bases for J; bases not matched to a gene: 3. The CDR3 is 14 amino acids. The germline V gene encodes CDR1 SEHNR and CDR2 FQNEAQ (reference sequence). The sequenced CDR3 bases are TGTGCCGCCGGGACTAGCGGGGGGGAAGAGACC. As protein: CAAGTSGGEET. The whole CDR3 protein is CAAGTSGGEETQYF.